The entry below describes one T cell receptor (beta chain). The data are from a study of OX40 agonist ivuxolimab in advanced cancers. Trimming took 0 bases from V and 9 from J; bases not matched to a gene: 8. Germline V gene data show CDR1 as SGHRS and CDR2 as YFSETQ. This CDR3 region has 16 residues. Sequencing used immunoSEQ multiplex PCR; TCRdb keeps in-frame clones, though not all of them. The sample has approximately 100,000 clones; more than 80% are singletons. The V call is TRBV5-1, the J call TRBJ2-1; the match to TRBD2 covers 11 bases. The origin of this receptor is an adult with an advanced solid tumor such as melanoma, head and neck, liver or kidney cancer. The sequencing used CD4+ or CD8+ T cells sorted from blood, collected in a trial of the OX40 agonist ivuxolimab. CDR3 DNA: TGCGCCAGCAGCTTGGTTGCTAGCGGGAGGTCGGGTGAGCAGTTCTTC. It yields the protein CASSLVASGRSGEQFF.